The entry that follows covers one T cell receptor (beta chain) sequence. Its target is not known. The sample belongs to a study of cytomegalovirus exposure and HLA in healthy donors. The PCR employed 60 Vbeta primers together with 13 Jbeta primers. Some clones are missing from TCRdb's copy, which holds only in-frame ones; the method was immunoSEQ multiplex PCR. The repertoire has fewer than 300,000 clones, about four fifths of them found once; the top ten carry roughly 0.31%. CDR1 ENHRY and CDR2 SYGVKD come from the germline V gene. The CDR3 has 15 amino acids. V shed 4 bases and J 1 base; nucleotides not matched to a gene: 2. Study-level results: Later analysis identified a missense DCLRE1C variant that was linked to TCR beta V- and J-gene trimming. Accurate prediction of most subjects' HLA-A and HLA-B alleles from TCR beta sequences was reported.

The source of this sequence is a girl aged 2-10 years in good health and CMV-seronegative. This sequence joins TRBV10-3 and TRBJ2-3; TRBD2 agrees at 10 bases. The specimen was PBMCs. The CDR3 region is CAISGLAGGTDTQYF. The CDR3 DNA follows: TGTGCCATCAGTGGCCTAGCGGGGGGCACAGATACGCAGTATTTT.